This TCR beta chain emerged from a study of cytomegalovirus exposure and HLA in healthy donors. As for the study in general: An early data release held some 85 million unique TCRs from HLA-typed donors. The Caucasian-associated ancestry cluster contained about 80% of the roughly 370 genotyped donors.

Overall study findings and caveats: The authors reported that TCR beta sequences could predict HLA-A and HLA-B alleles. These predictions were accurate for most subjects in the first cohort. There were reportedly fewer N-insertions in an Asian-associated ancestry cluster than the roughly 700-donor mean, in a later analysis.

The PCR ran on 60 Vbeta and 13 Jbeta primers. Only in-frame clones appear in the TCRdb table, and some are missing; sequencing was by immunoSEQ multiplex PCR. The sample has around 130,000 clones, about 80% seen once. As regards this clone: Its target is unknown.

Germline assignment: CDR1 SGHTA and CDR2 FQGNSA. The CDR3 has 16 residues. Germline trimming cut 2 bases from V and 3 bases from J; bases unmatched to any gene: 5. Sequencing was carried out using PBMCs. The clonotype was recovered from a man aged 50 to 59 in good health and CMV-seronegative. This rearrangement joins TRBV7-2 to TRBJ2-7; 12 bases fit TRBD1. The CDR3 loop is CASSLSGTGGIYEQYF. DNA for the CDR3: TGTGCCAGCAGCTTATCGGGGACAGGGGGCATCTACGAGCAGTACTTC. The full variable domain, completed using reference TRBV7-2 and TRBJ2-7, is GAGVSQSPSNKVTEKGKDVELRCDPISGHTALYWYRQSLGQGLEFLIYFQGNSAPDKSGLPSDRFSAERTGGSVSTLTIQRTQQEDSAVYLCASSLSGTGGIYEQYFGPGTRLTVT.